Listed below are T cell receptor beta chains from one sample, sequenced in a study of blood T cell repertoires in COVID-19. Assay used: immunoSEQ multiplex PCR; TCRdb lists only in-frame clones, some missing. The top ten clones hold about 3.6% of a sample with roughly 240,000 clones, roughly 86% of them seen once. Specimen: peripheral blood. The receptors come from a man younger than 30 with active or convalescent COVID-19. Both conserved end residues are part of each CDR3. D genes are given only for firm matches. Not every row has a clone size; where given, it reads once, few, many or a size class.

j_gene: TRBJ2-7; d_gene: .; abundance: .; v_gene: TRBV7-6; CDR3nt: TGTGCCAGCAGCTTACGGGGATTTTCGGCCTACGAGCAGTACTTC; CDR3aa: CASSLRGFSAYEQYF
j_gene: TRBJ1-2; d_gene: TRBD1; abundance: .; v_gene: TRBV6-6; CDR3nt: TGTGCCAGCAGTAAACCGGGACAGAGAAACTATGGCTACACCTTC; CDR3aa: CASSKPGQRNYGYTF
j_gene: TRBJ2-2; d_gene: TRBD2; abundance: .; v_gene: TRBV11-2; CDR3nt: TGTGCCAGCAGCTCGACCCTAGCGGGACGGAACACCGGGGAGCTGTTTTTT; CDR3aa: CASSSTLAGRNTGELFF
j_gene: TRBJ2-1; d_gene: TRBD2; abundance: .; v_gene: TRBV5-1; CDR3nt: TGCGCCAGCAGCTTGGGAGAGCGGGAAACCTACAATGAGCAGTTCTTC; CDR3aa: CASSLGERETYNEQFF
j_gene: TRBJ2-7; d_gene: TRBD2; abundance: .; v_gene: TRBV27; CDR3nt: TGTGCCAGCAGTTTGGGGACTAGGATCTACGAGCAGTACTTC; CDR3aa: CASSLGTRIYEQYF
j_gene: TRBJ2-2; d_gene: TRBD2; abundance: .; v_gene: TRBV7-6; CDR3nt: TGTGCCAGCAGCCCGGGGTCTGGCGGGAGTCGGACCGGGGAGCTGTTTTTT; CDR3aa: CASSPGSGGSRTGELFF
j_gene: TRBJ2-6; d_gene: .; abundance: .; v_gene: TRBV28; CDR3nt: TGTGCCAGCAGTCCCCTCCCTGGGGCCAACGTCCTGACTTTC; CDR3aa: CASSPLPGANVLTF
j_gene: TRBJ2-3; d_gene: TRBD1; abundance: .; v_gene: TRBV12-5; CDR3nt: TGTGCTAGTGGTCCCCGGGACAGGGAAACAGATACGCAGTATTTT; CDR3aa: CASGPRDRETDTQYF
j_gene: TRBJ2-7; d_gene: TRBD1; abundance: few; v_gene: TRBV11-3; CDR3nt: TGTGCCAGCAGCGAAGGGGACAGTATCTACGAGCAGTACTTC; CDR3aa: CASSEGDSIYEQYF
j_gene: TRBJ2-5; d_gene: .; abundance: .; v_gene: TRBV3-1/TRBV3-2; CDR3nt: TGTGCCAGCAGCCAAAAGTCCTTGGGGAGGGAGACCCAGTACTTC; CDR3aa: CASSQKSLGRETQYF
j_gene: TRBJ1-3; d_gene: .; abundance: .; v_gene: TRBV6-5; CDR3nt: TGTGCCAGCATCCAACGAGGGAGCTCTGGAAACACCATATATTTT; CDR3aa: CASIQRGSSGNTIYF
j_gene: TRBJ1-5; d_gene: TRBD1; abundance: .; v_gene: TRBV2; CDR3nt: TGTGCCAGTTGCCGGGACAGGGGTGTTCAGCCCCAGCATTTT; CDR3aa: CASCRDRGVQPQHF
j_gene: TRBJ1-5; d_gene: .; abundance: once; v_gene: TRBV6-5; CDR3nt: TGTGCCAGCGCCAGCGGGACAATAAATCAGCCCCAGCATTTT; CDR3aa: CASASGTINQPQHF
j_gene: TRBJ2-5; d_gene: .; abundance: .; v_gene: TRBV19; CDR3nt: TGTGCCAGTAGCGGCTCCCACGGCCCTAGCAGTACCCAAGAGACCCAGTACTTC; CDR3aa: CASSGSHGPSSTQETQYF
j_gene: TRBJ2-3; d_gene: .; abundance: .; v_gene: TRBV19; CDR3nt: TGTGCCAGTAGTTTCCTGACTAGTCCCACAGATACGCAGTATTTT; CDR3aa: CASSFLTSPTDTQYF
j_gene: TRBJ2-7; d_gene: .; abundance: .; v_gene: TRBV7-3; CDR3nt: TGTGCCAGCAGCTCGCCGGGGAAGTCCTACGAGCAGTACTTC; CDR3aa: CASSSPGKSYEQYF
j_gene: TRBJ2-3; d_gene: TRBD2; abundance: once; v_gene: TRBV27; CDR3nt: TGTGCCAGCAGTCCCCTAGCGGGGGGACGCACAGATACGCAGTATTTT; CDR3aa: CASSPLAGGRTDTQYF
j_gene: TRBJ2-2; d_gene: TRBD2; abundance: .; v_gene: TRBV5-6; CDR3nt: TGTGCCAGCATGGGACTAGCGGGTATCCCCGGGGAGCTGTTTTTT; CDR3aa: CASMGLAGIPGELFF
j_gene: TRBJ2-1; d_gene: .; abundance: .; v_gene: TRBV29-1; CDR3nt: TGCAGCGTTGCGGCGGGCGATTACAATGAGCAGTTCTTC; CDR3aa: CSVAAGDYNEQFF
j_gene: TRBJ2-5; d_gene: .; abundance: few; v_gene: TRBV5-1; CDR3nt: TGCGCCAGCAGCTGGAGGGGGCGCGACGGTCAAGAGACCCAGTACTTC; CDR3aa: CASSWRGRDGQETQYF
j_gene: TRBJ1-1; d_gene: .; abundance: .; v_gene: TRBV30; CDR3nt: TGTGCCTGGAGCCACGACCAGGTTTTCTTT; CDR3aa: CAWSHDQVFF
j_gene: TRBJ2-5; d_gene: .; abundance: .; v_gene: TRBV21-1; CDR3nt: TGTGCCAGCAGCAACTCGACTAGCGGGAGTACAGAGACCCAGTACTTC; CDR3aa: CASSNSTSGSTETQYF
j_gene: TRBJ2-7; d_gene: .; abundance: .; v_gene: TRBV27; CDR3nt: TGTGCCAGCAGTTTTACAGGCCGAACCTACGAGCAGTACTTC; CDR3aa: CASSFTGRTYEQYF
j_gene: TRBJ1-2; d_gene: .; abundance: .; v_gene: TRBV5-1; CDR3nt: TGCGCCAGCAGCTCACCCGACAGTAACTATGGCTACACCTTC; CDR3aa: CASSSPDSNYGYTF
j_gene: TRBJ1-1; d_gene: .; abundance: .; v_gene: TRBV7-8; CDR3nt: TGTGCCAGCAGCTTGGGCCTTTTCGCTGAAGCTTTCTTT; CDR3aa: CASSLGLFAEAFF
j_gene: TRBJ2-7; d_gene: TRBD1; abundance: .; v_gene: TRBV5-1; CDR3nt: TGCGCCAGCAGCAATTCGGACAGGGACTACGAGCAGTACTTC; CDR3aa: CASSNSDRDYEQYF
j_gene: TRBJ2-7; d_gene: .; abundance: few; v_gene: TRBV5-1; CDR3nt: TGCGCCAGCAGCTTCGATGCAGCGACCTACGAGCAGTACTTC; CDR3aa: CASSFDAATYEQYF
j_gene: TRBJ2-2; d_gene: TRBD2; abundance: .; v_gene: TRBV5-4; CDR3nt: TGTGCCAGCGGGGAGGTAGCGGGGTCCGGGGAGCTGTTTTTT; CDR3aa: CASGEVAGSGELFF
j_gene: TRBJ1-2; d_gene: .; abundance: .; v_gene: TRBV11-3; CDR3nt: TGTGCCAGCAGCCCGGAACAGGGCGCCTATGGCTACACCTTC; CDR3aa: CASSPEQGAYGYTF
j_gene: TRBJ2-7; d_gene: .; abundance: once; v_gene: TRBV18; CDR3nt: TGTGCCAGCTCTGTCTCCGAGCTGGGAGTGCACTACGAGCAGTACTTC; CDR3aa: CASSVSELGVHYEQYF
j_gene: TRBJ1-6; d_gene: .; abundance: .; v_gene: TRBV15; CDR3nt: TGTGCCACCGCACGGAGCTCCTATAATTCACCCCTCCACTTT; CDR3aa: CATARSSYNSPLHF
j_gene: TRBJ2-3; d_gene: TRBD2; abundance: .; v_gene: TRBV25-1; CDR3nt: TGTGCCAGCAGTGAACTAGCGGGAGATACACCAGATACGCAGTATTTT; CDR3aa: CASSELAGDTPDTQYF
j_gene: TRBJ2-5; d_gene: .; abundance: .; v_gene: TRBV7-2; CDR3nt: TGTGCCAGCAGCTTAGTTCTGCGAATCTCGTTAGAGACCCAGTACTTC; CDR3aa: CASSLVLRISLETQYF
j_gene: TRBJ1-1; d_gene: TRBD1; abundance: .; v_gene: TRBV18; CDR3nt: TGTGCCAGCTCACCCCTGATATCAGGGGGAAGGACTGAAGCTTTCTTT; CDR3aa: CASSPLISGGRTEAFF
j_gene: TRBJ1-1; d_gene: .; abundance: .; v_gene: TRBV12-2; CDR3nt: TGTGCAAGTCGCTTAGAAGTACGAAGGGACAGGGGTGGAATAACTGAAGCTTTCTTT; CDR3aa: CASRLEVRRDRGGITEAFF
j_gene: TRBJ2-5; d_gene: .; abundance: .; v_gene: TRBV27; CDR3nt: TGTGCCAGCAGTGGGCCATTTGAGACCCAGTACTTC; CDR3aa: CASSGPFETQYF
j_gene: TRBJ2-5; d_gene: .; abundance: .; v_gene: TRBV7-9; CDR3nt: TGTGCCAGCAGCTTAGACCCCGGGGAGACCCAGTACTTC; CDR3aa: CASSLDPGETQYF
j_gene: TRBJ2-7; d_gene: TRBD2; abundance: .; v_gene: TRBV7-9; CDR3nt: TGTGCCAGCAGCAATAGCGGGAGTATGGACGAGCAGTACTTC; CDR3aa: CASSNSGSMDEQYF
j_gene: TRBJ1-1; d_gene: TRBD1; abundance: few; v_gene: TRBV5-4; CDR3nt: TGTGCCAGCAGCTTGACTCAGACAGGGAGAACTGAAGCTTTCTTT; CDR3aa: CASSLTQTGRTEAFF
j_gene: TRBJ2-5; d_gene: .; abundance: .; v_gene: TRBV27; CDR3nt: TGTGCCAGCAGTTTTTATACCGACAGACAAGAGACCCAGTACTTC; CDR3aa: CASSFYTDRQETQYF
j_gene: TRBJ2-2; d_gene: .; abundance: .; v_gene: TRBV7-9; CDR3nt: TGTGCCAGCAGCCCTACAGGGCCGAACACCGGGGAGCTGTTTTTT; CDR3aa: CASSPTGPNTGELFF
j_gene: TRBJ2-2; d_gene: TRBD1; abundance: .; v_gene: TRBV24-1; CDR3nt: TGTGCCACCTCTTCCGGGGGACAGGGGAACGGGGAGCTGTTTTTT; CDR3aa: CATSSGGQGNGELFF